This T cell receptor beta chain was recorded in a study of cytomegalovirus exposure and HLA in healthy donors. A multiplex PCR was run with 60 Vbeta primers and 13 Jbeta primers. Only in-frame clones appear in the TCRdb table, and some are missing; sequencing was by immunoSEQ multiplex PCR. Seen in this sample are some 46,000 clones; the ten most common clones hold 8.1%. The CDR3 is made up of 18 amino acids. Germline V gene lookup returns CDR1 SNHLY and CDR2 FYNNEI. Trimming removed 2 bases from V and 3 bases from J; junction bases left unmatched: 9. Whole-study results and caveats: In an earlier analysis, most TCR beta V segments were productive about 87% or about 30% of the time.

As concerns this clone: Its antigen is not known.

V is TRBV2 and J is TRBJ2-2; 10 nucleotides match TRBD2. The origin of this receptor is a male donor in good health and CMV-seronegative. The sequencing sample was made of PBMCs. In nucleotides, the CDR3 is TGTGCCAGCAGTGAACTAGCGGGAGTTCTGTCGGACACCGGGGAGCTGTTTTTT. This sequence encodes CASSELAGVLSDTGELFF. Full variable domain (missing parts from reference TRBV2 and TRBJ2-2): EPEVTQTPSHQVTQMGQEVILRCVPISNHLYFYWYRQILGQKVEFLVSFYNNEISEKSEIFDDQFSVERPDGSNFTLKIRSTKLEDSAMYFCASSELAGVLSDTGELFFGEGSRLTVL.